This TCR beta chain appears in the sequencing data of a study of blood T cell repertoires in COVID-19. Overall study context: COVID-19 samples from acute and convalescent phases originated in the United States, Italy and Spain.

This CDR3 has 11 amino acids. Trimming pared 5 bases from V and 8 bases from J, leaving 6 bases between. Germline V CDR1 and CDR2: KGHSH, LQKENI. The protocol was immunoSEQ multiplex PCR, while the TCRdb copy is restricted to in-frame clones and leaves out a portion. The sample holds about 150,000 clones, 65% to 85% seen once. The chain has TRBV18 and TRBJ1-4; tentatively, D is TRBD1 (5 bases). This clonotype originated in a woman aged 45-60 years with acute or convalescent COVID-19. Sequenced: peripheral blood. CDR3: CASSRQEKLFF. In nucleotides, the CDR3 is TGTGCCAGCTCAAGACAGGAAAAACTGTTTTTT.